These 13 T cell receptor beta chains share one sample of origin, sequenced in a study of OX40 agonist ivuxolimab in advanced cancers. Using immunoSEQ multiplex PCR, the repertoire was profiled, and TCRdb retains in-frame clones only, with some absent. The repertoire holds about 60,000 clones, about 89% seen once, with more than 13% in the top ten. This sample comprised CD4+ or CD8+ T cells sorted from blood, obtained in a trial of the OX40 agonist ivuxolimab. The receptor source for this set is an adult with an advanced solid tumor such as melanoma, head and neck, liver or kidney cancer.

This clone was observed a single time. The chain carries TRBV5-1 and TRBJ2-3; unclear D gene. CDR1 and CDR2 from the germline V gene are SGHRS and YFSETQ. V was shortened by 3 bases and J by 2 bases, with 4 bases between the two germline ends. This CDR3 is 12 amino acids long. The CDR3 loop reads CASSWNTDTQYF. The CDR3 coding sequence is TGCGCCAGCAGCTGGAACACAGATACGCAGTATTTT.

The chain has TRBV5-1 and TRBJ2-3; D is unclear. Between the trimmed V and J ends, which lost 0 bases and 2 bases, there was a span of 4 bases. CDR1 SGHRS and CDR2 YFSETQ come from the germline V gene. The CDR3 covers 13 residues. The CDR3 spells CASSLAPTDTQYF. The CDR3 DNA reads as TGCGCCAGCAGCTTGGCCCCCACAGATACGCAGTATTTT.

This chain connects TRBV2 to TRBJ2-3; 13 bases are a match to TRBD2. Looked up from germline, CDR1 is SNHLY and CDR2 is FYNNEI. V lost 7 bases and J lost 5; bases outside the gene matches: 9. This CDR3 has 16 residues. The CDR3 coding sequence is TGTGCCAGCATTCTCGGACTAGCGGGAGTAGGAGATACGCAGTATTTT. This encodes CASILGLAGVGDTQYF. The full variable domain, with the rest looked up from reference TRBV2 and TRBJ2-3, is EPEVTQTPSHQVTQMGQEVILRCVPISNHLYFYWYRQILGQKVEFLVSFYNNEISEKSEIFDDQFSVERPDGSNFTLKIRSTKLEDSAMYFCASILGLAGVGDTQYFGPGTRLTVL.

V and J are TRBV25-1 and TRBJ2-7, with D possibly matching TRBD1 (6 bases). Germline V gene data show CDR1 as MGHDK and CDR2 as SYGVNS. The V end was cut by 5 bases, the J end by 7 bases, with 30 bases between. CDR3 size: 18 residues. This chain's CDR3 is CASSIIAGEDRTTGEQYF. CDR3 nucleotides: TGTGCCAGCAGTATAATCGCGGGTGAGGACAGAACTACGGGAGAGCAGTACTTC.

The chain has TRBV7-3 and TRBJ2-1; D unresolved. This CDR3 spans 14 amino acids. V lost 5 bases and J lost 7, with 15 bases in between. Germline CDR1 SGHTA, CDR2 FQGTGA. The CDR3 is CASSQTGFRNEQFF. The CDR3 bases are TGTGCCAGCAGCCAAACTGGCTTTAGGAATGAGCAGTTCTTC.

The rearrangement joins TRBV7-2 to TRBJ2-7; 7 nucleotides match TRBD2. Germline V gene data show CDR1 as SGHTA and CDR2 as FQGNSA. CDR3 length: 14 residues. J gave up 4 bases and V 3 bases, and 6 bases lay outside the gene matches. The CDR3 bases are TGTGCCAGCAGCTTGGGTTTCGGGGGGTACGAGCAGTACTTC. Translated: CASSLGFGGYEQYF. The full variable domain, in which reference TRBV7-2 and TRBJ2-7 provide the parts outside the CDR3, is GAGVSQSPSNKVTEKGKDVELRCDPISGHTALYWYRQSLGQGLEFLIYFQGNSAPDKSGLPSDRFSAERTGGSVSTLTIQRTQQEDSAVYLCASSLGFGGYEQYFGPGTRLTVT.

The chain combines TRBV6-5 with TRBJ2-1, with D possibly TRBD2 on 6 matching bases. Germline assignment: CDR1 MNHEY and CDR2 SVGAGI. The CDR3 runs 15 residues. With 2 bases removed from V and 4 bases from J, the gap between germline ends came to 12 bases. CDR3 region: CASSYVSSEYNEQFF. CDR3 bases: TGTGCCAGCAGTTACGTGTCTAGCGAGTACAATGAGCAGTTCTTC.

The chain is built from TRBV4-3 and TRBJ2-7, with 7 bases aligning to TRBD2. The CDR3 consists of 16 residues. Germline CDR1 and CDR2: LGHNA and YSLEER. Unmatched junction bases numbered 12, after V lost 2 bases and J lost 5 bases. The CDR3 region has the DNA TGCGCCAGCAGCCAACTCTCTACGGGAGGAGCCCACGAGCAGTACTTC. This encodes CASSQLSTGGAHEQYF.

The chain joins TRBV11-2 to TRBJ2-3; 7 positions agree with TRBD2. This CDR3 spans 14 amino acids. The V gene end was trimmed by 4 bases and the J gene end by 9 bases; junction bases not matched to a gene: 10. Germline V CDR1 and CDR2: SGHAT, FQNNGV. This CDR3 is CASSSRDYGGTQYF. The DNA for the CDR3 is TGTGCCAGCAGCTCCCGGGACTATGGCGGGACGCAGTATTTT.

This clone was seen only once. The chain is built from TRBV6-1 and TRBJ2-6, with TRBD1 matching over 7 bases. The junction had 7 bases not matched to a gene; V was cut back by 6 bases and J by 2 bases. The CDR3 loop spans 16 amino acids. The germline CDR1 and CDR2 sequences are MNHNS and SASEGT. The CDR3 nucleotides read TGTGCCAGCAGCGAACAGGGGACGACTGGGGCCAACGTCCTGACTTTC. It yields the protein CASSEQGTTGANVLTF.

The rearrangement uses TRBV7-3 and TRBJ2-2, with D possibly TRBD2 on 5 matching bases. This CDR3 is 16 amino acids long. V lost 6 bases, J lost 4 bases, and 18 bases lay in between. Germline CDR1 is SGHTA and CDR2 is FQGTGA. CDR3 DNA sequence: TGTGCCAGCAGTCCCCGGGGTATTAGAGTCACCGGGGAGCTGTTTTTT. Its translation is CASSPRGIRVTGELFF.

As regards this clone: In the same sample, other DNA sequences code for this CDR3. The chain has TRBV4-3 and TRBJ2-2, with D perhaps assigned TRBD1 or TRBD2 (6 bases each). The CDR3 is made up of 14 amino acids. V was cut by 0 bases and J by 8 bases, with 10 bases left in between. The germline CDR1 and CDR2 sequences are LGHNA and YSLEER. The DNA of the CDR3 is TGCGCCAGCAGCCAAGAAGGGGGGTCGGGGGAGCTGTTTTTT. This translates into CASSQEGGSGELFF.

This chain joins TRBV9 and TRBJ2-3, with D perhaps TRBD2 (5 bases). This CDR3 comprises 14 residues. V was shortened by 2 bases and J by 2 bases, with 9 bases between the two germline ends. CDR1 is SGDLS and CDR2 is YYNGEE in the germline V gene. CDR3 nucleotides: TGTGCCAGCAGCGTCGGAGGCCCCACAGATACGCAGTATTTT. Protein product: CASSVGGPTDTQYF.